The 29 T cell receptor beta chains listed next were all sequenced from one sample in a study of blood T cell repertoires in COVID-19. The table came from immunoSEQ multiplex PCR; TCRdb's copy has only in-frame clones and leaves some out. The data show 60,000 to 70,000 clones, with roughly nine tenths seen just once and around 4.4% held by the top ten. The sample taken for sequencing was peripheral blood. Source of these receptors: a middle-aged man with active COVID-19.

This chain links TRBV10-3 with TRBJ1-2; 9 bases are a match to TRBD1. The CDR3 has 14 residues. Germline lookup yields CDR1 ENHRY and CDR2 SYGVKD. The J segment lost 5 bases and the V segment lost 8 bases, leaving 9 bases of the junction unmatched. The CDR3 loop reads CAILSDRGSYGYTF. The CDR3 bases are TGTGCCATCTTGAGCGACAGGGGGAGTTATGGCTACACCTTC.

This clone showed up just a few times. The chain carries TRBV5-1 and TRBJ2-3, with TRBD2 identical over 8 bases. Germline V gene sequence: CDR1 SGHRS, CDR2 YFSETQ. V dropped 1 base and J dropped 0; count of bases not matched to a gene: 7. The CDR3 contains 17 residues. The CDR3 region has the DNA TGCGCCAGCAGCTTGTTTGTTAGCGGGGCCAGCACAGATACGCAGTATTTT. Translated: CASSLFVSGASTDTQYF.

The V gene is TRBV6-6, the J gene TRBJ2-3, with 10 bases that match TRBD2. V gave up 0 bases and J gave up 3 bases; unmatched junction bases: 3. Looked up from germline, CDR1 is MNHNY and CDR2 is SVGAGI (reference sequence). The CDR3 runs to 16 residues. The CDR3: CASSYSLAGGTDTQYF. For the CDR3, the DNA is TGTGCCAGCAGTTACTCTTTAGCGGGGGGAACAGATACGCAGTATTTT.

The chain links TRBV10-3 to TRBJ2-7, with D possibly TRBD2 on 6 matching bases. Germline-derived CDR1 and CDR2 are ENHRY and SYGVKD. This CDR3 is built from 14 residues. Trimming left V 4 bases short and J 2 bases short, with 12 bases between. CDR3 sequence: CAISGRDRTYEQYF. The CDR3 DNA is TGTGCCATCAGTGGGAGGGACCGGACCTACGAGCAGTACTTC.

The J gene is TRBJ2-2, the V gene TRBV19; 8 bases line up with TRBD1. The CDR3 has 18 amino acids. After removal of 4 bases from V and 1 base from J, the junction contained 11 bases not matched to a gene. The germline gives CDR1 LNHDA, CDR2 SQIVND (reference sequence). The CDR3 DNA reads TGTGCCAGTAGTAAATGGACAGGGAGAGGGCGGAACACCGGGGAGCTGTTTTTT. Translating it yields CASSKWTGRGRNTGELFF. Full variable domain (missing parts from reference TRBV19 and TRBJ2-2): DGGITQSPKYLFRKEGQNVTLSCEQNLNHDAMYWYRQDPGQGLRLIYYSQIVNDFQKGDIAEGYSVSREKKESFPLTVTSAQKNPTAFYLCASSKWTGRGRNTGELFFGEGSRLTVL.

The chain carries TRBV4-1 and TRBJ2-7; tentative D call: TRBD1 (6 bases). Germline CDR1 is MGHRA and CDR2 is YSYEKL. Trimming removed 4 bases at V and 1 base at J, with 8 bases between. This CDR3 is built from 13 residues. CDR3 nucleotides: TGCGCCAGCAGCCGAGGACAGTCCTACGAGCAGTACTTC. It encodes CASSRGQSYEQYF.

The chain couples TRBV6-6 to TRBJ2-1; 10 bases fit TRBD2. After removal of 0 bases from V and 7 bases from J, the junction contained 6 bases not matched to a gene. From germline, CDR1 is MNHNY and CDR2 SVGAGI (reference sequence). The CDR3 covers 16 residues. The CDR3 reads CASSYSASGRGNEQFF. DNA of the CDR3: TGTGCCAGCAGTTACTCGGCGAGCGGGAGGGGGAATGAGCAGTTCTTC.

This clone was counted between two and nine times. The chain carries TRBV6-1 and TRBJ2-1, with a tentative D call TRBD1 (6 bases). V was clipped by 3 bases and J by 2 bases, with 11 bases between them. From germline, CDR1 is MNHNS and CDR2 SASEGT. CDR3 length equals 15 residues. The CDR3 nucleotides read TGTGCCAGCAGTGAGGGAACAGGGACCTACAATGAGCAGTTCTTC. Translated, it gives CASSEGTGTYNEQFF.

The V gene is TRBV5-1, the J gene TRBJ2-3, with 14 bases matching TRBD2. With 1 base clipped from V and 1 base from J, the junction kept 8 bases outside the gene matches. CDR1 is SGHRS and CDR2 is YFSETQ in the germline V gene. The CDR3 is 19 amino acids. The CDR3 here is CASSLQGTSGSHGTDTQYF. Written as DNA, the CDR3 is TGCGCCAGCAGCTTGCAGGGGACTAGCGGGAGCCACGGCACAGATACGCAGTATTTT.

The chain is built from TRBV7-9 and TRBJ2-1, with 8 bases aligning to TRBD2. The germline CDR1 and CDR2 sequences are SEHNR and FQNEAQ (reference sequence). V shed 5 bases and J 0 bases; nucleotides not matched to a gene: 9. The length of the CDR3 is 17 residues. CDR3 nucleotides: TGTGCCAGCAGCCCGGGGGGGAGACGGAGCTCCTACAATGAGCAGTTCTTC. This codes for CASSPGGRRSSYNEQFF. Full variable domain (remainder filled in from reference TRBV7-9 and TRBJ2-1): DTGVSQNPRHKITKRGQNVTFRCDPISEHNRLYWYRQTLGQGPEFLTYFQNEAQLEKSRLLSDRFSAERPKGSFSTLEIQRTEQGDSAMYLCASSPGGRRSSYNEQFFGPGTRLTVL.

The rearrangement uses TRBV7-8 and TRBJ2-7; 14 positions match TRBD2. V was clipped by 5 bases and J by 7 bases; unmatched bases: 7. Germline V gene data show CDR1 as SGHVS and CDR2 as FQNEAQ. The length of the CDR3 is 15 residues. CDR3 DNA: TGTGCCAGCAGCACAACCGGGACTAGCGGGAGTGAGCAGTACTTC. This sequence encodes CASSTTGTSGSEQYF.

The chain has TRBV4-2 and TRBJ2-5; no firm D call. The V and J ends lost 0 bases and 2 bases respectively, with 10 bases between them. Germline V gene data show CDR1 as LGHNA and CDR2 as YNFKEQ. The CDR3 is 15 residues long. The CDR3, as DNA: TGTGCCAGCAGCCAAGATTGGGCGTTTCAAGAGACCCAGTACTTC. It translates to CASSQDWAFQETQYF.

The chain couples TRBV24-1 to TRBJ2-3, with D tentatively TRBD1 (6 bases). The germline gives CDR1 KGHDR, CDR2 SFDVKD. This CDR3 has 13 residues. V was pared by 5 bases and J by 8 bases, with 13 bases between. The CDR3 nucleotides read TGTGCCACCAGTGGGGGGCCACCAGCTACGCAGTATTTT. Translating it yields CATSGGPPATQYF.

The chain links TRBV18 to TRBJ2-2; possible D gene TRBD1, 6 bases. The germline V gene has CDR1 KGHSH and CDR2 LQKENI. V lost 3 bases, J lost 0 bases, and 11 bases lay in between. The CDR3 runs 16 residues. CDR3 protein: CASSPSGVTNTGELFF. As DNA, the CDR3 is TGTGCCAGCTCACCTTCAGGGGTCACGAACACCGGGGAGCTGTTTTTT. Based on the CDR3 plus reference TRBV18 and TRBJ2-2, the full variable domain is NAGVMQNPRHLVRRRGQEARLRCSPMKGHSHVYWYRQLPEEGLKFMVYLQKENIIDESGMPKERFSAEFPKEGPSILRIQQVVRGDSAAYFCASSPSGVTNTGELFFGEGSRLTVL.

The chain joins TRBV6-5 to TRBJ2-7; 7 nucleotides match TRBD2. V lost 1 base and J lost 5; bases outside the gene matches: 5. The CDR3 length is 14 residues. Germline CDR1 and CDR2: MNHEY and SVGAGI. CDR3 coding DNA: TGTGCCAGCAGTTACTTGCTAAGCGGGGACGAGCAGTACTTC. The encoded protein is CASSYLLSGDEQYF.

The rearrangement uses TRBV2 and TRBJ2-7, with 13 positions matching TRBD2. The germline V gene has CDR1 SNHLY and CDR2 FYNNEI. The CDR3 is 13 residues long. Unmatched junction bases numbered 4, after V lost 7 bases and J lost 7 bases. CDR3 in amino acids: CASKLAGGSEQYF. The CDR3 bases are TGTGCCAGCAAACTAGCGGGAGGGAGTGAGCAGTACTTC.

The chain couples TRBV4-1 to TRBJ1-6; tentative D call: TRBD1 (5 bases). Trimming shortened V by 4 bases and J by 5 bases, and 18 bases separated the two germline ends. Germline loops: CDR1 MGHRA, CDR2 YSYEKL. This CDR3 has 17 residues. Here the CDR3 DNA reads TGCGCCAGCAGCCCCCGGGGGTATGGGAACGATAATTCACCCCTCCACTTT. It codes for CASSPRGYGNDNSPLHF.

CDR3 sequence reads: CSVGTGNSNQPQHF. The CDR3 DNA is TGCAGCGTCGGGACAGGGAATAGCAATCAGCCCCAGCATTTT. The V call is TRBV29-1, the J call TRBJ1-5; TRBD1 agrees at 9 bases. This CDR3 comprises 14 residues. Per germline, CDR1 SQVTM and CDR2 ANQGSEA. V was clipped by 6 bases and J by 0 bases; unmatched bases: 3.

This clone was seen more than once but under ten times. The chain joins TRBV7-9 to TRBJ1-6; 11 bases match TRBD1. The CDR3 length is 14 residues. The germline CDR1 and CDR2 sequences are SEHNR and FQNEAQ (reference sequence). The V gene end was trimmed by 5 bases and the J gene end by 9 bases; junction bases not matched to a gene: 3. CDR3 DNA sequence: TGTGCCAGCAGCCAGGACAGGGGGCTTTCACCCCTCCACTTT. It translates to CASSQDRGLSPLHF.

In nucleotides, the CDR3 is TGCGCCAGCGCGTCGGGTGAAGCCGGGGGCTACACCTTC. Amino acids: CASASGEAGGYTF. The rearrangement uses TRBV5-1 and TRBJ1-2; no firm D call. Between the trimmed V and J ends, which lost 7 bases and 8 bases, there was a span of 18 bases. Germline assignment: CDR1 SGHRS and CDR2 YFSETQ. This CDR3 has 13 residues.

J is TRBJ1-1 and V is TRBV7-3; D may be TRBD1 (6 bases). The CDR3 length is 14 residues. CDR1 is SGHTA and CDR2 is FQGTGA in the germline V gene. The V end lost 5 bases, the J end lost 1 base, and 11 bases lay between the germline ends. The CDR3 region has the DNA TGTGCCAGCAGCCCAGGGGCCCAGAACACTGAAGCTTTCTTT. This codes for CASSPGAQNTEAFF.

The chain is built from TRBV2 and TRBJ2-2; maybe TRBD1 (5 bases). Germline loops: CDR1 SNHLY, CDR2 FYNNEI. V gave up 8 bases and J gave up 1 base, with 11 bases separating them. The CDR3 has 14 residues. CDR3 coding DNA: TGTGCCAGCGGGGCAGCGTTGAACACCGGGGAGCTGTTTTTT. The encoded protein is CASGAALNTGELFF.

This clone was counted between two and nine times. V is TRBV24-1 and J is TRBJ2-2; 10 bases agree with TRBD1. Trimming at V came to 5 bases and at J to 2 bases, leaving 4 bases not matched to a gene. The CDR3 extends over 16 amino acids. Germline CDR1 and CDR2: KGHDR and SFDVKD. CDR3 loop: CATSGGQGRNTGELFF. The CDR3 bases are TGTGCCACCAGTGGGGGACAGGGGCGAAACACCGGGGAGCTGTTTTTT.

The chain is built from TRBV28 and TRBJ1-2, with TRBD1 as a possible D gene (6 bases). The CDR3 is made up of 14 amino acids. CDR1 MDHEN and CDR2 SYDVKM come from the germline V gene. V lost 6 bases and J 8 bases, leaving 19 bases between the germline ends. The CDR3 DNA is TGTGCCAGCAGGGCCGGGACATCGGGGTTGGGCTACACCTTC. Its translation: CASRAGTSGLGYTF.

The rearrangement uses TRBV4-1 and TRBJ2-2, with D tentatively TRBD1 (6 bases). Deletions cut 1 base from V and 2 bases from J, with 11 bases between. The CDR3 length is 16 residues. Germline V lookup: CDR1 MGHRA, CDR2 YSYEKL. In DNA form, the CDR3 reads TGCGCCAGCAGCCAAGTAGGGACATTCAACACCGGGGAGCTGTTTTTT. Its translation is CASSQVGTFNTGELFF.

CDR3 sequence: CASSVQAGGYNEQFF. CDR3 DNA: TGTGCCAGCAGTGTCCAAGCGGGAGGCTACAATGAGCAGTTCTTC. The gene calls are TRBV6-4 and TRBJ2-1; 9 bases match TRBD2. Germline CDR1 reads MRHNA; CDR2 reads SNTAGT. This CDR3 contains 15 residues. Unmatched junction bases numbered 4, after V lost 4 bases and J lost 3 bases.

The V gene is TRBV14, the J gene TRBJ2-5; no firm D call. The germline V gene encodes CDR1 SGHDN and CDR2 FVKESK. Trimming took off 4 bases at V and 1 base at J, with 22 bases between the two ends. The CDR3 consists of 18 residues. CDR3 DNA: TGTGCCAGCAGCCTGCGCCTCCCAAGCAAGCGCAGCCAAGAGACCCAGTACTTC. Protein sequence: CASSLRLPSKRSQETQYF.

V is TRBV12-3 or TRBV12-4 and J is TRBJ1-5; unclear D gene. V lost 6 bases and J lost 7, with 13 bases in between. The length of the CDR3 is 13 residues. The CDR3 region is CASRDWAGQPQHF. DNA of the CDR3: TGTGCCAGCAGGGACTGGGCCGGGCAGCCCCAGCATTTT.

This chain connects TRBV19 to TRBJ1-5, with TRBD1 identical over 7 bases. The germline V gene encodes CDR1 LNHDA and CDR2 SQIVND (reference sequence). The V segment lost 3 bases and the J segment 5 bases; nucleotides outside the gene matches: 1. This CDR3 has 13 residues. CDR3 residues: CASSIQGDQPQHF. The CDR3 DNA reads as TGTGCCAGTAGTATCCAGGGGGATCAGCCCCAGCATTTT.